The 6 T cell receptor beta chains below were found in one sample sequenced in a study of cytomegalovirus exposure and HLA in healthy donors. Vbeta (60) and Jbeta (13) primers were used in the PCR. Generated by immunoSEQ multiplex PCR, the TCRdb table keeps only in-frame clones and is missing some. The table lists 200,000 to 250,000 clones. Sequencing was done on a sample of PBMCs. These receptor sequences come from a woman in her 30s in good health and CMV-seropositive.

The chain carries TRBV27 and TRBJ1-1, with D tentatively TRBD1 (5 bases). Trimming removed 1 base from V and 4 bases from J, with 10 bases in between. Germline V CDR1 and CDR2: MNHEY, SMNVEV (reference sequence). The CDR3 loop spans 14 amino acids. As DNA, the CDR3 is TGTGCCAGCAGTTTATGGGGCGCACCCACTGAAGCTTTCTTT. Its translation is CASSLWGAPTEAFF.

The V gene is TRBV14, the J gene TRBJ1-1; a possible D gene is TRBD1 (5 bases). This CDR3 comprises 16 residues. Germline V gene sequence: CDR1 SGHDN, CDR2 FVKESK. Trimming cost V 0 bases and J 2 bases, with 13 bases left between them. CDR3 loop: CASSQEMGDLNTEAFF. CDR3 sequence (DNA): TGTGCCAGCAGCCAAGAGATGGGGGACTTAAACACTGAAGCTTTCTTT.

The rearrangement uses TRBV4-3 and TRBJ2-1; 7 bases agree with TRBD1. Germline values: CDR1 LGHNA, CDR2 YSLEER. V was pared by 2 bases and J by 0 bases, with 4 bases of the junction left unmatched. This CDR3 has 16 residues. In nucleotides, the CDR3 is TGCGCCAGCAGCCAAAAGGGACAGCCCTCCTACAATGAGCAGTTCTTC. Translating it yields CASSQKGQPSYNEQFF.

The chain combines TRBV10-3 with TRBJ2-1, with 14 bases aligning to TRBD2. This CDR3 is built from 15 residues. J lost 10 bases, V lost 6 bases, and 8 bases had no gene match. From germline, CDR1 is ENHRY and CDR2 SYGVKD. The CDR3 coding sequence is TGTGCCATCAGGGGGACTAGCGGGGGCCTGGGGGAGCAGTTCTTC. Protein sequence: CAIRGTSGGLGEQFF.

CDR3 protein: CASSSSRGLQETQYF. CDR3 in DNA: TGTGCCAGCAGCTCGTCCAGGGGATTACAAGAGACCCAGTACTTC. This chain joins TRBV7-7 and TRBJ2-5; tentative D call: TRBD1 (6 bases). V was shortened by 4 bases and J by 2 bases, with 14 bases between the two germline ends. This CDR3 contains 15 residues. CDR1 SSHAT and CDR2 FNYEAQ come from the germline V gene (reference sequence).

In DNA, the CDR3 is TGTGCCAGCAGTTTCGGAAGCATTACTCGAGGAAAACTGTTTTTT. Translated: CASSFGSITRGKLFF. This sequence joins TRBV27 and TRBJ1-4; D is undetermined. The CDR3 runs to 15 residues. Germline-derived CDR1 and CDR2 are MNHEY and SMNVEV (reference sequence). The ends were cut back, 3 bases at V and 10 bases at J, with 18 bases in the middle. The complete variable domain, with remaining parts taken from reference TRBV27 and TRBJ1-4, reads EAQVTQNPRYLITVTGKKLTVTCSQNMNHEYMSWYRQDPGLGLRQIYYSMNVEVTDKGDVPEGYKVSRKEKRNFPLILESPSPNQTSLYFCASSFGSITRGKLFFGSGTQLSVL.